The T cell receptor beta chain described here comes from a study of shared clonotypes between healthy human individuals. Each subset's genomic DNA was split evenly across several immunoSEQ plates. Per the study methods: Filtering differed because ImmunoSEQ produced junction-only sequences that carried no quality scores. The table came from immunoSEQ multiplex PCR; TCRdb's copy has only in-frame clones and leaves some out. That table gives V, J and clone size, and the DNA gave D and trimming. The profile shows approximately 2.3 million clones, approximately 93% of them singletons. Per germline, CDR1 SGHRS and CDR2 YFSETQ. CDR3 size: 15 residues. Trimming at V came to 3 bases and at J to 5 bases, leaving 3 bases not matched to a gene. Study-level points and caveats: Shared across several donors were roughly 4.8% of the naive CD4 clonotypes.

Only one count was recorded for this clone. The antigen remains unidentified. Other DNA sequences from this sample encode an identical CDR3 as well. The clonotype was recovered from a man younger than 35 in good health. Some clones in this sample may be carry-over from other donors' samples. Sequenced sample: naive CD4+ T cells from PBMCs. Sample subset: CD45RA+ positively selected. V and J are TRBV5-1 and TRBJ2-5, with 14 bases fitting TRBD2. The CDR3 nucleotides read TGCGCCAGCAGCTCAGGACTAGCGGGAGGCGAGACCCAGTACTTC. It is translated as CASSSGLAGGETQYF.